This TCR beta chain was recorded in a study of T-cell memory formation after mild COVID-19. Study-wide results and limits: Largely, contracting CD4+ clones fell within CM and EM, and contracting CD8+ clones within EMRA. SARS-CoV-2 specificity of second-wave clones peaking day 37 was unconfirmed.

The CDR3 runs to 15 residues. The germline V gene encodes CDR1 SNHLY and CDR2 FYNNEI. TCRdb recomputed calls from the 5' RACE reads with MiXCR, one row per CDR3 protein. Of a few hundred thousand distinct CDR3 sequences in the sample, roughly 15% are singletons; the top ten hold more than 20%. This clonotype was observed many times. As yet, its antigen is unknown. Sequenced input: PBMCs or a T cell subset sorted from them (not recorded which). The chain carries TRBV2 and TRBJ2-1; D call uncertain. The clonotype originates from a man aged 18 to 30 who had mild COVID-19 (a few samples of this study predate the infection). Cell type and time point are not known. CDR3 in DNA: TGTGCTATGATTGCCGGGTCTCTTAACAACAATGAGCAGTTCTTC. Protein: CAMIAGSLNNNEQFF.